The TCR beta chain described here comes from a study of blood T cell repertoires in COVID-19. Study-wide background: Both acute and convalescent COVID-19 samples were obtained from the United States, Italy and Spain.

The V gene's germline CDR1 is SGHRS and CDR2 YFSETQ. V was shortened by 3 bases and J by 8 bases, with 15 bases between the two germline ends. This CDR3 contains 15 residues. Measured with immunoSEQ multiplex PCR; TCRdb has only the in-frame clones, and not every one. Of just under 350,000 clones listed, more than 70% were seen once; the top ten hold 6% to 8%. This clonotype originated in a woman in her seventies with COVID-19, enrolled during active disease. Sequencing was done on a sample of peripheral blood. The V gene is TRBV5-1, the J gene TRBJ1-6, with a possible D match to TRBD1 (6 bases). Here the CDR3 reads CASSSPEQGYSPLHF. CDR3 bases: TGCGCCAGCAGCTCGCCGGAACAGGGTTATTCACCCCTCCACTTT. Together with reference TRBV5-1 and TRBJ1-6, the CDR3 gives the full variable domain: KAGVTQTPRYLIKTRGQQVTLSCSPISGHRSVSWYQQTPGQGLQFLFEYFSETQRNKGNFPGRFSGRQFSNSRSEMNVSTLELGDSALYLCASSSPEQGYSPLHFGNGTRLTVT.